These 17 T cell receptor beta chains were all obtained from the same sample, sequenced in a study of PD-1 blockade in mismatch repair-deficient tumors. Libraries were prepared by immunoSEQ multiplex PCR; TCRdb keeps only in-frame clonotypes and omits some of them. The sample lists tens of thousands of clones, roughly 80% seen once, with around 5.1% in the top ten. Here the sequenced sample was peripheral blood, taken 44 weeks after starting pembrolizumab. The receptors were sampled from an adult with mismatch repair-deficient cancer.

This sequence joins TRBV15 and TRBJ2-7; 7 bases line up with TRBD1. J gave up 3 bases and V 1 base, and 9 bases lay outside the gene matches. This CDR3 has 16 amino acids. CDR1 and CDR2 from the germline V gene are LNHNV and YYDKDF (reference sequence). Here the CDR3 reads CATSRAFDRDDYEQYF. The CDR3 bases are TGTGCCACCAGCAGAGCGTTCGACAGGGATGACTACGAGCAGTACTTC.

The rearrangement uses TRBV6-1 and TRBJ2-7, with TRBD2 identical over 7 bases. The trim removed 5 bases at V and 6 bases at J, leaving 13 bases unmatched. CDR3 length: 15 amino acids. Germline CDR1 is MNHNS and CDR2 is SASEGT. CDR3 sequence reads: CASSPREGGRGEQYF. In DNA form, the CDR3 reads TGTGCCAGCAGTCCCCGAGAGGGAGGGCGGGGCGAGCAGTACTTC.

The rearrangement links TRBV7-2 to TRBJ1-2, with D unresolved. The V and J ends lost 1 base and 5 bases respectively, with 11 bases between them. The CDR3 length is 14 residues. From germline, CDR1 is SGHTA and CDR2 FQGNSA. CDR3 in amino acids: CASSLGGSQYGYTF. CDR3 nucleotide sequence: TGTGCCAGCAGCTTAGGGGGTAGTCAATATGGCTACACCTTC.

The table lists this clone with a count of one. This chain uses TRBV6-6 with TRBJ2-1; weak D call: TRBD2 (6 bases). CDR3 length: 16 residues. Germline loops: CDR1 MNHNY, CDR2 SVGAGI (reference sequence). Trimming shortened V by 0 bases and J by 12 bases, and 21 bases separated the two germline ends. The CDR3: CASSYSGGDEGYGQFF. In nucleotides, the CDR3 is TGTGCCAGCAGTTACTCAGGAGGGGATGAGGGGTATGGGCAGTTCTTC.

J is TRBJ2-1 and V is TRBV5-1; TRBD1 matches 7 bases. V trimming: 7 bases; J trimming: 5 bases; junction bases outside the gene matches: 6. CDR3 size: 13 residues. CDR1 and CDR2 (germline): SGHRS, YFSETQ. The CDR3 is CASGVTGDNEQFF. The CDR3 DNA sequence: TGCGCCAGCGGGGTAACAGGGGACAATGAGCAGTTCTTC.

Only one count was recorded for this clone. The chain is built from TRBV6-5 and TRBJ1-2, with D perhaps TRBD1 (5 bases). CDR1 is MNHEY and CDR2 is SVGAGI in the germline V gene. V lost 5 bases and J lost 4, with 14 bases in between. This CDR3 region has 14 residues. The CDR3 reads CASSLQGPGYGYTF. The CDR3 DNA follows: TGTGCCAGCAGTCTGCAGGGACCGGGCTATGGCTACACCTTC.

The J gene is TRBJ1-2, the V gene TRBV6-6; D is unresolved. Trimming removed 1 base from V and 3 bases from J, with 6 bases in between. Per germline, CDR1 MNHNY and CDR2 SVGAGI (reference sequence). CDR3 size: 13 residues. Here the CDR3 reads CASSYLGHYGYTF. CDR3 DNA: TGTGCCAGCAGTTACTTAGGGCACTATGGCTACACCTTC.

The chain links TRBV29-1 to TRBJ2-7; D gene unclear. V was shortened by 2 bases and J by 2 bases, with 10 bases between the two germline ends. The CDR3 runs to 13 residues. Per the germline V gene, CDR1 is SQVTM and CDR2 is ANQGSEA. This CDR3 is CSVEQGPTYEQYF. The CDR3 coding sequence is TGCAGCGTTGAACAAGGGCCAACCTACGAGCAGTACTTC.

The chain carries TRBV5-1 and TRBJ2-5; D is uncertain. CDR1 is SGHRS and CDR2 is YFSETQ in the germline V gene. With 4 bases removed from V and 5 bases from J, the gap between germline ends came to 12 bases. The CDR3 loop spans 13 amino acids. This chain's CDR3 is CASSLAQGETQYF. The CDR3 DNA follows: TGCGCCAGCAGCCTCGCCCAAGGCGAGACCCAGTACTTC. Supplemented by reference TRBV5-1 and TRBJ2-5, the full variable domain reads KAGVTQTPRYLIKTRGQQVTLSCSPISGHRSVSWYQQTPGQGLQFLFEYFSETQRNKGNFPGRFSGRQFSNSRSEMNVSTLELGDSALYLCASSLAQGETQYFGPGTRLLVL.

The chain employs TRBV19 and TRBJ2-7, with 11 nucleotides matching TRBD1. Losses at the gene ends were 4 bases for V and 5 bases for J; bases not matched to a gene: 7. This CDR3 region has 15 residues. In germline, CDR1 is LNHDA, CDR2 SQIVND (reference sequence). CDR3 amino acids: CASSTSGQGVHEQYF. DNA for the CDR3: TGTGCCAGTAGTACATCGGGACAGGGGGTCCACGAGCAGTACTTC.

The table lists this clone with a few counts. The rearrangement joins TRBV27 to TRBJ1-5; D is ambiguous. The CDR3 is 14 amino acids. V was shortened by 2 bases and J by 6 bases, with 11 bases between the two germline ends. The germline gives CDR1 MNHEY, CDR2 SMNVEV (reference sequence). In DNA form, the CDR3 reads TGTGCCAGCAGTTTACAAGGAGGTTTTCAGCCCCAGCATTTT. Translating gives CASSLQGGFQPQHF.

V is TRBV13 and J is TRBJ2-2; no reliable D call. CDR1 is PRHDT and CDR2 is FYEKMQ in the germline V gene (reference sequence). CDR3 length: 15 amino acids. The V end lost 0 bases, the J end lost 5 bases, and 10 bases lay between the germline ends. CDR3 sequence reads: CASSLGPHQTGELFF. The CDR3 coding sequence is TGTGCCAGCAGCTTAGGGCCCCATCAGACCGGGGAGCTGTTTTTT.

The rearrangement links TRBV29-1 to TRBJ1-3, with 8 bases that match TRBD1. In germline, CDR1 is SQVTM, CDR2 ANQGSEA. This CDR3 has 13 residues. Trimming cost V 5 bases and J 8 bases; bases outside gene matches: 8. The CDR3 sequence is CSVTDRVGHTIYF. The CDR3 DNA reads TGCAGCGTTACGGACAGGGTTGGGCACACCATATATTTT. Full variable domain (outside the CDR3, taken from reference TRBV29-1 and TRBJ1-3): SAVISQKPSRDICQRGTSLTIQCQVDSQVTMMFWYRQQPGQSLTLIATANQGSEATYESGFVIDKFPISRPNLTFSTLTVSNMSPEDSSIYLCSVTDRVGHTIYFGEGSWLTVV.

The chain employs TRBV2 and TRBJ2-3, with a tentative D call TRBD2 (5 bases). The CDR3 loop spans 14 amino acids. The V end was cut by 3 bases, the J end by 2 bases, with 9 bases between. From germline, CDR1 is SNHLY and CDR2 FYNNEI. CDR3 in DNA: TGTGCCAGCAGTGATGAGGGAAACACAGATACGCAGTATTTT. It encodes CASSDEGNTDTQYF.

The V gene is TRBV7-9, the J gene TRBJ1-2, with D possibly matching TRBD1 (5 bases). This CDR3 spans 14 amino acids. V lost 6 bases and J 5 bases, leaving 16 bases between the germline ends. Per germline, CDR1 SEHNR and CDR2 FQNEAQ (reference sequence). The CDR3 reads CASRGDGTLYGYTF. The CDR3 DNA is TGTGCCAGCAGAGGAGATGGGACTCTTTATGGCTACACCTTC.

This clone was counted a single time. The chain employs TRBV7-6 and TRBJ2-1, with TRBD1 matching over 11 bases. Germline V CDR1 and CDR2: SGHVS, FNYEAQ. The CDR3 has 15 residues. Trimming removed 4 bases from V and 7 bases from J; junction bases left unmatched: 6. CDR3 coding DNA: TGTGCCAGCAGCTCCCGGGACAGGGGGTTAAATGAGCAGTTCTTC. Protein sequence: CASSSRDRGLNEQFF.

A word on this clone: Other nucleotide sequences in the sample specify the same CDR3. The chain has TRBV19 and TRBJ2-7; 11 bases align to TRBD2. Losses at the gene ends were 4 bases for V and 3 bases for J; bases not matched to a gene: 2. The CDR3 runs to 14 residues. From germline, CDR1 is LNHDA and CDR2 SQIVND (reference sequence). Written as DNA, the CDR3 is TGTGCCAGTAGTAGAACTAGCGGGAGCTACGAGCAGTACTTC. Protein product: CASSRTSGSYEQYF.